The 17 T cell receptor beta chains below come from one sample, sequenced in a study of OX40 agonist ivuxolimab in advanced cancers. Sequencing was performed with immunoSEQ multiplex PCR; in TCRdb, only in-frame clones are kept and a portion is missing. The sample carries tens of thousands of clones, about nine tenths recorded once. Source: CD4+ or CD8+ T cells sorted from blood, taken in a trial of the OX40 agonist ivuxolimab. These receptors were taken from an adult with an advanced solid tumor such as melanoma, head and neck, liver or kidney cancer.

This clone occurred once. This chain connects TRBV27 to TRBJ1-1, with unresolved D. Germline V lookup: CDR1 MNHEY, CDR2 SMNVEV (reference sequence). This CDR3 region has 15 residues. Trimming removed 1 base from V and 5 bases from J, with 14 bases in between. CDR3 sequence: CASSLLGGHGTEAFF. The CDR3 DNA is TGTGCCAGCAGTTTATTGGGCGGGCACGGGACTGAAGCTTTCTTT.

CDR3 nucleotides: TGTGCCAGTAGTATTGATGCTAGCGGGAGAAACAATGAGCAGTTCTTC. Its translation is CASSIDASGRNNEQFF. The chain joins TRBV19 to TRBJ2-1; TRBD2 matches 10 bases. Germline V CDR1 and CDR2: LNHDA, SQIVND (reference sequence). V shed 3 bases and J 5 bases; nucleotides not matched to a gene: 7. The CDR3 is made up of 16 amino acids.

This CDR3 reads CASSPRTPASSTDTQYF. DNA of the CDR3: TGTGCCAGCAGTCCCCGGACACCTGCTAGTAGCACAGATACGCAGTATTTT. The genes are TRBV27 and TRBJ2-3, with D possibly TRBD1 on 5 matching bases. The germline V and J ends were trimmed by 5 bases and 0 bases, with 18 bases remaining between them. There are 17 residues in the CDR3. In germline, CDR1 is MNHEY, CDR2 SMNVEV (reference sequence).

The J gene is TRBJ2-3, the V gene TRBV7-6; 11 positions agree with TRBD1. V lost 5 bases and J lost 3; bases outside the gene matches: 7. This CDR3 has 16 residues. Germline assignment: CDR1 SGHVS and CDR2 FNYEAQ. The CDR3 protein is CASSRDRGYGTDTQYF. DNA of the CDR3: TGTGCCAGCAGCCGGGACAGGGGGTATGGGACAGATACGCAGTATTTT.

The chain combines TRBV19 with TRBJ2-3; D possibly corresponds to TRBD2 (5 bases). CDR1 is LNHDA and CDR2 is SQIVND in the germline V gene (reference sequence). The V end lost 5 bases, the J end lost 2 bases, and 14 bases lay between the germline ends. The length of the CDR3 is 15 residues. This chain's CDR3 is CASSYGEPFTDTQYF. The CDR3 bases are TGTGCCAGTAGTTACGGGGAGCCCTTCACAGATACGCAGTATTTT.

The chain is built from TRBV10-2 and TRBJ2-7, with 7 bases aligning to TRBD2. The J segment lost 2 bases and the V segment lost 3 bases, leaving 10 bases of the junction unmatched. This CDR3 is 16 amino acids long. Germline assignment: CDR1 WSHSY and CDR2 SAAADI. The CDR3 loop reads CASSERISGRAYEQYF. CDR3 bases: TGCGCCAGCAGTGAAAGGATTAGCGGGCGGGCCTACGAGCAGTACTTC.

This clone was seen a handful of times. The genes are TRBV18 and TRBJ1-1; D not certain. The CDR3 has 13 amino acids. Looked up from germline, CDR1 is KGHSH and CDR2 is LQKENI. V gave up 2 bases and J gave up 0 bases, with 4 bases separating them. In DNA form, the CDR3 reads TGTGCCAGCTCACCATTGCTGAACACTGAAGCTTTCTTT. Translation gives CASSPLLNTEAFF.

This chain uses TRBV15 with TRBJ1-1; no reliable D call. The CDR3 runs to 13 residues. V was cut by 0 bases and J by 5 bases, with 7 bases left in between. Looked up from germline, CDR1 is LNHNV and CDR2 is YYDKDF (reference sequence). CDR3 bases: TGTGCCACCAGCAGAGACCCCGGAACTGAAGCTTTCTTT. This codes for CATSRDPGTEAFF.

By its share, this clone is medium-sized (0.01 to 0.1%). This sequence joins TRBV20-1 and TRBJ1-2; D unresolved. The CDR3 runs 10 residues. V lost 3 bases and J 7 bases, leaving 6 bases between the germline ends. CDR1 is DFQATT and CDR2 is SNEGSKA in the germline V gene (reference sequence). CDR3 coding DNA: TGCAGTGCTAGGCCTGCTGGCTACACCTTC. As protein: CSARPAGYTF.

This clone was recorded only once. V gene TRBV30 combines with J gene TRBJ1-2; D remains unclear. Germline V gene sequence: CDR1 GTSNPN, CDR2 SVGIG (reference sequence). V was cut by 1 base and J by 5 bases, with 5 bases left in between. The CDR3 runs 11 residues. The CDR3 DNA follows: TGTGCCTGGAGTGCGTGGTATGGCTACACCTTC. Protein sequence: CAWSAWYGYTF.

J is TRBJ2-7 and V is TRBV6-5, with unresolved D. Trimming pared 6 bases from V and 4 bases from J, leaving 13 bases between. The CDR3 is 13 amino acids. The V gene's germline CDR1 is MNHEY and CDR2 SVGAGI. CDR3: CASRTTRAYEQYF. The CDR3 bases are TGTGCCAGCAGAACGACCCGGGCGTACGAGCAGTACTTC.

The genes are TRBV19 and TRBJ1-5, with 9 bases matching TRBD1. Germline-derived CDR1 and CDR2 are LNHDA and SQIVND (reference sequence). This CDR3 region has 14 residues. Germline trimming cut 7 bases from V and 6 bases from J; bases unmatched to any gene: 7. The CDR3 nucleotides are TGTGCCAGTATACGACAGGGGGTCGGTCAGCCCCAGCATTTT. Translation gives CASIRQGVGQPQHF.

This clone was observed a few times. The chain employs TRBV28 and TRBJ1-1, with unresolved D. Germline values: CDR1 MDHEN, CDR2 SYDVKM. The CDR3 covers 15 residues. Trimming stripped 3 bases from V and 0 bases from J, with 11 bases between. The CDR3 DNA is TGTGCCAGCAGTTTTTCGGAAGAGTTGAACACTGAAGCTTTCTTT. This gives the protein CASSFSEELNTEAFF.

The V and J genes are TRBV7-2 and TRBJ1-3; the D is unclear. The CDR3 sequence is 16 residues long. With 6 bases removed from V and 0 bases from J, the gap between germline ends came to 15 bases. The germline V gene has CDR1 SGHTA and CDR2 FQGNSA. The CDR3 bases are TGTGCCAGCAGAGCCCCGGGCCTTATCTCTGGAAACACCATATATTTT. Amino acid sequence: CASRAPGLISGNTIYF.

This clone was detected once. V usage is TRBV29-1 and J usage is TRBJ1-1; unclear D gene. CDR1 SQVTM and CDR2 ANQGSEA come from the germline V gene. The ends were cut back, 4 bases at V and 1 base at J, with 10 bases in the middle. This CDR3 region has 13 residues. Here the CDR3 reads CSVGPPGNTEAFF. CDR3 sequence (DNA): TGCAGCGTTGGCCCCCCGGGGAACACTGAAGCTTTCTTT.

The chain links TRBV9 to TRBJ1-2; 8 bases align to TRBD1. In germline, CDR1 is SGDLS, CDR2 YYNGEE. J gave up 7 bases and V 3 bases, and 5 bases lay outside the gene matches. This CDR3 has 13 residues. The CDR3 spells CASSEEQGGGYTF. Written as DNA, the CDR3 is TGTGCCAGCAGCGAAGAACAGGGGGGTGGCTACACCTTC.

The chain is built from TRBV10-1 and TRBJ1-5; D ambiguous. Trimming took off 5 bases at V and 0 bases at J, with 8 bases between the two ends. The CDR3 runs to 14 residues. Germline loops: CDR1 WNHNN, CDR2 SYGVQD (reference sequence). CDR3 coding DNA: TGCGCCAGCAGTCGGGTCCTTAGCAATCAGCCCCAGCATTTT. Its protein is CASSRVLSNQPQHF.